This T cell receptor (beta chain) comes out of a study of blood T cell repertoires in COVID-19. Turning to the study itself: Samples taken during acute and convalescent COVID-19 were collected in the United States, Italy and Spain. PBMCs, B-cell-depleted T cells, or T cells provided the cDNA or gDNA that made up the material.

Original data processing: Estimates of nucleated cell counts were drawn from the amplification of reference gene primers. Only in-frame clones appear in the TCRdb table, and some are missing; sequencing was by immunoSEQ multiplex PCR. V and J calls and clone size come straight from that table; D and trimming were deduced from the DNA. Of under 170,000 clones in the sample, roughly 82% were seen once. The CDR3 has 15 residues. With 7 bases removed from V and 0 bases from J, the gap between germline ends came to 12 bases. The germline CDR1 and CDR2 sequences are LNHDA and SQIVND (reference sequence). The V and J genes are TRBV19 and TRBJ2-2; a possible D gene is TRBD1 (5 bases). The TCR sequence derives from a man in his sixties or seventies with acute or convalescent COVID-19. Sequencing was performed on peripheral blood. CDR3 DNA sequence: TGTGCCAGTATCCTGGGGCCAGCGAACACCGGGGAGCTGTTTTTT. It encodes CASILGPANTGELFF. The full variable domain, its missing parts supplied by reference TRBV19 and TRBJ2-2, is DGGITQSPKYLFRKEGQNVTLSCEQNLNHDAMYWYRQDPGQGLRLIYYSQIVNDFQKGDIAEGYSVSREKKESFPLTVTSAQKNPTAFYLCASILGPANTGELFFGEGSRLTVL.